The 29 T cell receptor beta chains given below trace back to one sample, sequenced in a study of blood T cell repertoires in COVID-19. Measured with immunoSEQ multiplex PCR; TCRdb has only the in-frame clones, and not every one. The top ten hold under 45% of the sample, which has more than 70,000 clones, roughly 80% seen once. Sequenced sample: peripheral blood. All receptors come from a woman between 65 and 79 years old with acute or convalescent COVID-19.

The chain couples TRBV29-1 to TRBJ1-4, with D possibly being TRBD1 (6 bases). Trimming took off 2 bases at V and 6 bases at J, with 13 bases between the two ends. The CDR3 contains 14 residues. From germline, CDR1 is SQVTM and CDR2 ANQGSEA. CDR3 region: CSVEPGAGDEKLFF. The CDR3 DNA is TGCAGCGTTGAACCGGGGGCGGGGGATGAAAAACTGTTTTTT. The entire variable domain, with the rest obtained from reference TRBV29-1 and TRBJ1-4, is as follows: SAVISQKPSRDICQRGTSLTIQCQVDSQVTMMFWYRQQPGQSLTLIATANQGSEATYESGFVIDKFPISRPNLTFSTLTVSNMSPEDSSIYLCSVEPGAGDEKLFFGSGTQLSVL.

This clone has only a few counts. The chain combines TRBV3-1 (or the pseudogene TRBV3-2) with TRBJ2-5; D is unresolved. This CDR3 is 16 amino acids long. Germline CDR1 is LGHDT and CDR2 is YNNKEL (reference sequence). The germline V and J ends were trimmed by 11 bases and 3 bases, with 25 bases remaining between them. CDR3 amino acids: CAAAFPPDGPKETQYF. CDR3 sequence (DNA): TGTGCCGCAGCGTTCCCCCCTGACGGCCCTAAAGAGACCCAGTACTTC.

Turning to this clone: The same CDR3 arises from other DNA sequences in this sample as well. The chain is built from TRBV5-1 and TRBJ2-5; D unresolved. The CDR3 sequence is 14 residues long. In germline, CDR1 is SGHRS, CDR2 YFSETQ. V lost 0 bases and J 1 base, leaving 7 bases between the germline ends. The CDR3 region is CASSLVHSQETQYF. DNA for the CDR3: TGCGCCAGCAGCTTGGTCCACTCCCAAGAGACCCAGTACTTC.

This rearrangement joins TRBV19 to TRBJ2-5; tentative D call: TRBD1 (8 bases). CDR1 is LNHDA and CDR2 is SQIVND in the germline V gene (reference sequence). This CDR3 region has 15 residues. V was trimmed by 4 bases and J by 1 base, leaving 13 bases between them. DNA of the CDR3: TGTGCCAGTAGTAACAGGGGGGGACTCCAAGAGACCCAGTACTTC. Amino acid sequence: CASSNRGGLQETQYF.

The chain couples TRBV6-2 or TRBV6-3 to TRBJ2-2, with D maybe TRBD1 (5 bases). There are 17 residues in the CDR3. Trimming took 4 bases from V and 0 from J, leaving 15 bases between them. Germline V gene data show CDR1 as MNHEY and CDR2 as SVGEGT. CDR3 coding DNA: TGTGCCAGCAGTTTTAATACAGGAGAAGCGAACACCGGGGAGCTGTTTTTT. Its protein product is CASSFNTGEANTGELFF.

This clone was recorded only once. This rearrangement joins TRBV27 to TRBJ2-1; D is undetermined. V lost 3 bases, J lost 4 bases, and 10 bases lay in between. The CDR3 contains 14 residues. Looked up from germline, CDR1 is MNHEY and CDR2 is SMNVEV (reference sequence). CDR3 sequence (DNA): TGTGCCAGCAGTTTTCGAGATAAATACAATGAGCAGTTCTTC. Protein: CASSFRDKYNEQFF.

The V gene is TRBV19, the J gene TRBJ2-5, with a possible D match to TRBD1 (7 bases). V was clipped by 1 base and J by 5 bases, with 20 bases between them. There are 17 residues in the CDR3. Germline lookup yields CDR1 LNHDA and CDR2 SQIVND (reference sequence). The CDR3 reads CASSIGGGRIQGETQYF. CDR3 DNA: TGTGCCAGTAGTATAGGTGGAGGGAGGATACAGGGGGAGACCCAGTACTTC.

V and J are TRBV12-5 and TRBJ2-1; D gene uncertain. CDR1 is LGHNT, CDR2 FRNRAP, per germline. Trimming removed 6 bases at V and 4 bases at J, with 4 bases between. The CDR3 covers 11 residues. For the CDR3, the DNA is TGTGCTAGTGGCTATTACAATGAGCAGTTCTTC. As protein: CASGYYNEQFF. The entire variable domain, with the rest obtained from reference TRBV12-5 and TRBJ2-1, is as follows: DARVTQTPRHKVTEMGQEVTMRCQPILGHNTVFWYRQTMMQGLELLAYFRNRAPLDDSGMPKDRFSAEMPDATLATLKIQPSEPRDSAVYFCASGYYNEQFFGPGTRLTVL.

The CDR3 DNA sequence: TGTGCCAGCAGCATACGGACAGGAAGCTCCTACGAGCAGTACTTC. This codes for CASSIRTGSSYEQYF. The chain links TRBV7-2 to TRBJ2-7; 7 bases agree with TRBD1. The germline CDR1 and CDR2 sequences are SGHTA and FQGNSA. With V trimmed by 5 bases and J by 0 bases, 7 bases remained unmatched. The CDR3 totals 15 residues.

The chain carries TRBV7-9 and TRBJ1-3; a possible D gene is TRBD1 (6 bases). V was pared by 5 bases and J by 4 bases, with 15 bases between. The germline V gene has CDR1 SEHNR and CDR2 FQNEAQ (reference sequence). This CDR3 region has 15 residues. As DNA, the CDR3 is TGTGCCAGCAGCCCAAAGACAGGTTTCGGAAACACCATATATTTT. Translated, it gives CASSPKTGFGNTIYF.

The chain is built from TRBV24-1 and TRBJ2-1; 13 bases map to TRBD2. Germline-derived CDR1 and CDR2 are KGHDR and SFDVKD. This CDR3 is built from 17 residues. After removal of 4 bases from V and 2 bases from J, the junction contained 4 bases not matched to a gene. CDR3 coding DNA: TGTGCCACCAGTGAGCAGGGGACTAGCGGGACCTACAATGAGCAGTTCTTC. It translates to CATSEQGTSGTYNEQFF.

The chain couples TRBV10-3 to TRBJ2-1; TRBD2 agrees at 7 bases. Germline lookup yields CDR1 ENHRY and CDR2 SYGVKD. The junction had 6 bases not matched to a gene; V was cut back by 8 bases and J by 5 bases. The CDR3 length is 13 residues. CDR3 protein: CAIGRAGDNEQFF. The DNA for the CDR3 is TGTGCCATCGGGAGGGCCGGGGACAATGAGCAGTTCTTC.

The chain couples TRBV5-4 to TRBJ1-2; 8 bases line up with TRBD1. Germline-derived CDR1 and CDR2 are SGHNT and YYREEE (reference sequence). V lost 2 bases and J lost 4; bases outside the gene matches: 1. The CDR3 loop spans 13 amino acids. The CDR3 sequence: CASSFGTGYGYTF. As DNA, the CDR3 is TGTGCCAGCAGCTTCGGGACAGGCTATGGCTACACCTTC.

The chain joins TRBV20-1 to TRBJ2-3, with TRBD2 matching over 7 bases. The CDR3 loop spans 14 amino acids. CDR1 and CDR2 (germline): DFQATT, SNEGSKA (reference sequence). The V segment lost 3 bases and the J segment 5 bases; nucleotides outside the gene matches: 8. The CDR3 DNA follows: TGCAGTGCTAGTATCCGGGGGGTTGTAGATACGCAGTATTTT. This sequence encodes CSASIRGVVDTQYF.

The chain combines TRBV30 with TRBJ2-1, with TRBD2 matching 9 bases. The CDR3 is 15 amino acids. The V gene end was trimmed by 5 bases and the J gene end by 8 bases; junction bases not matched to a gene: 13. Germline CDR1 GTSNPN, CDR2 SVGIG (reference sequence). CDR3 sequence (DNA): TGTGCCTGGGGGAGATTAGCGGGAGATCTGGATGAGCAGTTCTTC. Translated, it gives CAWGRLAGDLDEQFF. The full variable domain, its missing parts supplied by reference TRBV30 and TRBJ2-1, is SQTIHQWPATLVQPVGSPLSLECTVEGTSNPNLYWYRQAAGRGLQLLFYSVGIGQISSEVPQNLSASRPQDRQFILSSKKLLLSDSGFYLCAWGRLAGDLDEQFFGPGTRLTVL.

This rearrangement joins TRBV9 to TRBJ2-2; a weak D match, TRBD2 (5 bases). V lost 0 bases to trimming and J lost 5 bases, with 11 bases between them. CDR3 length: 15 amino acids. Germline V gene sequence: CDR1 SGDLS, CDR2 YYNGEE. The chain's CDR3 is CASSVGGSGTGELFF. DNA for the CDR3: TGTGCCAGCAGCGTAGGTGGGAGTGGGACCGGGGAGCTGTTTTTT.

J is TRBJ2-5 and V is TRBV21-1; the table's TRBD1 call for D was not verified on the DNA. TRBV21-1 is termed a pseudogene. The CDR3 totals 18 residues. DNA of the CDR3: TGTGCCAGCAGCCCTAAAGGCCTAGGGGGCCCCAGAAGGGAGACCCAGTACTTC. Its translation: CASSPKGLGGPRRETQYF.

The V call is TRBV21-1, the J call TRBJ2-2; the D segment call TRBD1 is taken from the table without a DNA check. TRBV21-1 is a recognized pseudogene. This CDR3 is built from 14 residues. The CDR3 loop is CASSMTGGNGELFF. CDR3 coding DNA: TGTGCCAGCAGTATGACAGGTGGAAACGGGGAGCTGTTTTTT.

The chain recombines TRBV3-1 (or the pseudogene TRBV3-2) with TRBJ2-1; 13 bases align to TRBD2. Germline V lookup: CDR1 LGHDT, CDR2 YNNKEL (reference sequence). The CDR3 is 17 amino acids. Unmatched junction bases numbered 1, after V lost 0 bases and J lost 2 bases. The CDR3 DNA follows: TGTGCCAGCAGCCAAGAGGGACTAGCGGGGACCTACAATGAGCAGTTCTTC. This codes for CASSQEGLAGTYNEQFF.

CDR3 nucleotide sequence: TGTGCCAGCGGCCTAGCGAGGATCACTGAAGCTTTCTTT. Amino acids: CASGLARITEAFF. The rearrangement joins TRBV6-5 to TRBJ1-1; no firm D call. The CDR3 loop spans 13 amino acids. Trimming shortened V by 8 bases and J by 4 bases, and 14 bases separated the two germline ends. From germline, CDR1 is MNHEY and CDR2 SVGAGI.

This chain joins TRBV23-1 and TRBJ2-1; 10 positions match TRBD2. TRBV23-1 is an ORF; its function is uncertain. After removal of 4 bases from V and 5 bases from J, the junction contained 5 bases not matched to a gene. The CDR3 loop spans 15 amino acids. For the CDR3, the DNA is TGCGCCAGCAGTCTCCTAGCGGGAGCGCACAATGAGCAGTTCTTC. Protein: CASSLLAGAHNEQFF.

The count of this clone is one. The chain employs TRBV2 and TRBJ2-7; 8 nucleotides line up with TRBD2. This CDR3 comprises 16 residues. V lost 5 bases, J lost 5 bases, and 14 bases stayed unmatched. Looked up from germline, CDR1 is SNHLY and CDR2 is FYNNEI. DNA for the CDR3: TGTGCCAGCAGTTTTCAGCGGGAGACCAATAGGCACGAGCAGTACTTC. Residues: CASSFQRETNRHEQYF.

As DNA, the CDR3 is TGTGCCACCAGTGGAGGGAGCATGAACACTGAAGCTTTCTTT. It specifies CATSGGSMNTEAFF. The chain combines TRBV24-1 with TRBJ1-1, with D hard to call. The V and J ends lost 5 bases and 0 bases respectively, with 9 bases between them. Germline V gene data show CDR1 as KGHDR and CDR2 as SFDVKD. The CDR3 covers 14 residues.

The chain has TRBV19 and TRBJ2-4; a weak D match, TRBD2 (5 bases). Germline V gene data show CDR1 as LNHDA and CDR2 as SQIVND (reference sequence). This CDR3 region has 13 residues. The V and J ends lost 9 bases and 0 bases respectively, with 9 bases between them. CDR3 in amino acids: CASHGLAKNIQYF. The CDR3 coding sequence is TGTGCCAGCCATGGACTAGCCAAAAACATTCAGTACTTC. Together with reference TRBV19 and TRBJ2-4, the CDR3 gives the full variable domain: DGGITQSPKYLFRKEGQNVTLSCEQNLNHDAMYWYRQDPGQGLRLIYYSQIVNDFQKGDIAEGYSVSREKKESFPLTVTSAQKNPTAFYLCASHGLAKNIQYFGAGTRLSVL.

The table lists this clone with a count of one. The V gene is TRBV7-2, the J gene TRBJ1-5, with a tentative D call TRBD1 (6 bases). The CDR3 sequence is 14 residues long. Per germline, CDR1 SGHTA and CDR2 FQGNSA. The V gene lost 5 bases and the J gene lost 3 bases, with 11 bases spanning the gap. The CDR3 reads CASSLWDTNQPQHF. CDR3 DNA sequence: TGTGCCAGCAGCCTATGGGACACCAATCAGCCCCAGCATTTT. Variable domain in full (rest from reference TRBV7-2 and TRBJ1-5): GAGVSQSPSNKVTEKGKDVELRCDPISGHTALYWYRQSLGQGLEFLIYFQGNSAPDKSGLPSDRFSAERTGGSVSTLTIQRTQQEDSAVYLCASSLWDTNQPQHFGDGTRLSIL.

The V gene is TRBV27, the J gene TRBJ1-6; TRBD1 aligns across 7 bases. CDR1 and CDR2 (germline): MNHEY, SMNVEV (reference sequence). J was trimmed by 8 bases and V by 4 bases; bases with no gene match: 11. The length of the CDR3 is 16 residues. CDR3: CASSSGATGRDSPLHF. The CDR3 bases are TGTGCCAGCAGTTCCGGAGCGACAGGGAGAGATTCACCCCTCCACTTT.

This sequence joins TRBV19 and TRBJ2-2, with 9 bases matching TRBD2. There are 14 residues in the CDR3. In germline, CDR1 is LNHDA, CDR2 SQIVND (reference sequence). The V segment lost 7 bases and the J segment 3 bases; nucleotides outside the gene matches: 3. The CDR3 loop reads CASKVAGDTGELFF. CDR3 in DNA: TGTGCCAGTAAGGTAGCGGGAGACACCGGGGAGCTGTTTTTT.

The chain couples TRBV3-1 (or the pseudogene TRBV3-2) to TRBJ2-2, with D possibly being TRBD1 (6 bases). Trimming removed 1 base at V and 7 bases at J, with 16 bases between. Germline CDR1 is LGHDT and CDR2 is YNNKEL (reference sequence). The CDR3 length is 16 residues. CDR3 residues: CASSQAGSGAVGELFF. CDR3 sequence (DNA): TGTGCCAGCAGCCAAGCAGGTTCAGGGGCCGTCGGGGAGCTGTTTTTT.

The chain combines TRBV5-1 with TRBJ1-1; 9 nucleotides line up with TRBD1. Germline lookup yields CDR1 SGHRS and CDR2 YFSETQ. With 7 bases clipped from V and 5 bases from J, the junction kept 12 bases outside the gene matches. This CDR3 spans 15 amino acids. CDR3: CASETSQGAGTEAFF. The CDR3 DNA reads as TGCGCCAGCGAGACTTCACAGGGGGCTGGTACTGAAGCTTTCTTT.